Below, one T cell receptor (beta chain) is given with its context. As yet, its antigen is unknown. CDR1 is SEHNR and CDR2 is FQNEAQ in the germline V gene (reference sequence). This CDR3 contains 13 residues. Trimming left V 1 base short and J 6 bases short, with 9 bases between. These data are taken from a study of cytomegalovirus exposure and HLA in healthy donors. Study observations and caveats: Association of a missense DCLRE1C variant with TCR beta V- and J-gene trimming was reported in a later analysis. Rare TCR sequences predominated, though certain public TCRs were found in many donors.

The PCR had 60 Vbeta and 13 Jbeta primers. Clones were sequenced by immunoSEQ multiplex PCR, and TCRdb holds only the in-frame ones, with some missing. The sample consists of 140,000 or so clones, roughly a tenth of them appearing once. This chain connects TRBV7-9 to TRBJ1-1, with a weak D call TRBD1 (6 bases). The receptor's source is a male donor in good health and CMV-seronegative. Sequenced: PBMCs. As DNA, the CDR3 is TGTGCCAGCAGCTTAGAGTGGGGGCCTGAAGCTTTCTTT. This encodes CASSLEWGPEAFF.